The 10 T cell receptor beta chains below come from one sample, sequenced in a study of Tregs in tolerant kidney transplant recipients. Clones were read by immunoSEQ multiplex PCR, and TCRdb kept only the in-frame ones, dropping some. The top ten hold roughly 0.31% of the sample, which has 95,000 to 120,000 clones, around 90% seen once. The sequencing here drew on CD4+ T cells from blood, taken before the transplant. Receptors originate from a human donor who received a combined kidney and bone marrow transplant.

The chain joins TRBV10-1 to TRBJ2-7; unclear D gene. The germline CDR1 and CDR2 sequences are WNHNN and SYGVQD (reference sequence). V was pared by 2 bases and J by 6 bases, with 14 bases between. The CDR3 sequence is 14 residues long. The CDR3 sequence: CASSEGSVSIEQYF. CDR3 coding DNA: TGCGCCAGCAGTGAGGGCAGCGTTTCGATCGAGCAGTACTTC.

This rearrangement joins TRBV5-4 to TRBJ2-5, with D possibly TRBD1 on 6 matching bases. V gave up 4 bases and J gave up 8 bases, with 15 bases separating them. Germline loops: CDR1 SGHNT, CDR2 YYREEE (reference sequence). CDR3 length: 13 residues. DNA for the CDR3: TGTGCCAGCAGCCTCCGGGACAAGTTTACCCAGTACTTC. Translating it yields CASSLRDKFTQYF.

This sequence joins TRBV6-5 and TRBJ1-1, with D perhaps TRBD1 (6 bases). The length of the CDR3 is 16 residues. The V and J ends lost 4 bases and 5 bases respectively, with 20 bases between them. From germline, CDR1 is MNHEY and CDR2 SVGAGI. CDR3 bases: TGTGCCAGCAGTTGGGCCTCGACAGGCTTGGGGACTGAAGCTTTCTTT. Translating gives CASSWASTGLGTEAFF.

This chain links TRBV25-1 with TRBJ1-2, with D tentatively TRBD1 (5 bases). V lost 4 bases to trimming and J lost 5 bases, with 11 bases between them. This CDR3 region has 13 residues. Germline CDR1 reads MGHDK; CDR2 reads SYGVNS. In DNA form, the CDR3 reads TGTGCCAGCAGTGTAGGGGTCGGGTATGGCTACACCTTC. As protein: CASSVGVGYGYTF.

This clone appeared once. This specimen includes other DNA sequences encoding the same CDR3. The chain links TRBV9 to TRBJ2-3, with 7 bases matching TRBD2. The CDR3 is made up of 14 amino acids. Germline-derived CDR1 and CDR2 are SGDLS and YYNGEE. V lost 2 bases to trimming and J lost 3 bases; unmatched junction nucleotides: 3. CDR3 amino acids: CASSVGGRTDTQYF. DNA for the CDR3: TGTGCCAGCAGCGTTGGCGGGAGAACAGATACGCAGTATTTT.

The V call is TRBV2, the J call TRBJ1-1; TRBD1 is a possible D gene (6 bases). Germline V gives CDR1 SNHLY, CDR2 FYNNEI. Trimming left V 7 bases short and J 6 bases short, with 21 bases between. This CDR3 comprises 15 residues. CDR3 sequence (DNA): TGTGCCAGCACCCGCTTGGGCGGGGGCGCGTCTGAAGCTTTCTTT. Translation: CASTRLGGGASEAFF.

This clone occurred once. This sequence joins TRBV18 and TRBJ1-2; a possible D gene is TRBD1 (6 bases). The V gene's germline CDR1 is KGHSH and CDR2 LQKENI. V was shortened by 3 bases and J by 2 bases, with 13 bases between the two germline ends. This CDR3 comprises 15 residues. For the CDR3, the DNA is TGTGCCAGCTCACCCACGACAGGAGGCAACTATGGCTACACCTTC. Amino acids: CASSPTTGGNYGYTF.

The chain has TRBV19 and TRBJ2-3; tentatively, D is TRBD2 (6 bases). CDR1 is LNHDA and CDR2 is SQIVND in the germline V gene (reference sequence). The CDR3 is made up of 14 amino acids. The V end lost 4 bases, the J end lost 6 bases, and 14 bases lay between the germline ends. The CDR3 region has the DNA TGTGCCAGTAGTAAGGGAGGCAGGACTGATACGCAGTATTTT. Translating it yields CASSKGGRTDTQYF.

This clone was counted a single time. The J gene is TRBJ2-2, the V gene TRBV15; the D gene is possibly TRBD1 (6 bases). Germline V gene sequence: CDR1 LNHNV, CDR2 YYDKDF (reference sequence). Trimming removed 0 bases at V and 4 bases at J, with 18 bases between. This CDR3 is 18 amino acids long. CDR3 residues: CATSRDWSGQGITGELFF. In DNA form, the CDR3 reads TGTGCCACCAGCAGAGATTGGTCGGGGCAGGGGATCACCGGGGAGCTGTTTTTT.

J is TRBJ2-3 and V is TRBV5-6; TRBD2 is a possible D gene (5 bases). Trimming removed 4 bases from V and 3 bases from J, with 12 bases in between. Germline CDR1 and CDR2: SGHDT and YYEEEE. The CDR3 has 14 residues. CDR3 sequence: CASSRGVGTDTQYF. The CDR3 DNA sequence: TGTGCCAGCAGCCGGGGTGTGGGGACAGATACGCAGTATTTT.